This TCR beta chain is from a study of identifying expanded T cells in peripheral blood. Study results and caveats: Technical replicates showed about 1.2 changed clones; approximately 2 weeks around 15; four weeks 19. Across healthy donors, higher total template counts meant significantly greater roughly 2-week count variance.

The data were produced by immunoSEQ multiplex PCR, yet TCRdb's version contains in-frame clones alone and is incomplete. The sample carries some 70,000 clones, under 90% recorded once. Remarks on this clone: What it binds is not known.

This TCR was recovered from a person aged 18 to 75 in good health. Sequencing was performed on blood.

CDR3 DNA sequence: TGTGCCAGTAGTGTTGACCCCCCCTGGGATTCCTACAATGAGCAGTTCTTC. Amino acids: CASSVDPPWDSYNEQFF. The chain links TRBV19 to TRBJ2-1; D is uncertain. The CDR3 consists of 17 residues. Germline lookup yields CDR1 LNHDA and CDR2 SQIVND (reference sequence). Trimming cost V 5 bases and J 1 base, with 18 bases left between them. The entire variable domain, with the rest obtained from reference TRBV19 and TRBJ2-1, is as follows: DGGITQSPKYLFRKEGQNVTLSCEQNLNHDAMYWYRQDPGQGLRLIYYSQIVNDFQKGDIAEGYSVSREKKESFPLTVTSAQKNPTAFYLCASSVDPPWDSYNEQFFGPGTRLTVL.